This T cell receptor beta chain was documented in a study of cytomegalovirus exposure and HLA in healthy donors. Only one count was recorded for this clone. Per the germline V gene, CDR1 is SGHRS and CDR2 is YFSETQ. Trimming at V came to 1 base and at J to 4 bases, leaving 8 bases not matched to a gene. This CDR3 comprises 16 residues. In the PCR, 60 Vbeta and 13 Jbeta primers were used. This table comes from immunoSEQ multiplex PCR, and its TCRdb copy is limited to in-frame clones, with some not included. The sample carries 90,000 to 100,000 clones, around 69% recorded once. This clonotype was sampled from a man aged 30 to 45 in good health and CMV-seronegative. Sequenced material: PBMCs. This chain joins TRBV5-1 and TRBJ1-3; 7 bases line up with TRBD1. The CDR3 sequence: CASSLRGPSAGNTIYF. DNA for the CDR3: TGCGCCAGCAGCTTGAGGGGGCCTTCAGCGGGAAACACCATATATTTT.